These 28 T cell receptor beta chains share one sample of origin, sequenced in a study of blood T cell repertoires in COVID-19. TCRdb's table, derived via immunoSEQ multiplex PCR, lists solely in-frame clones and lacks some. The table has roughly 310,000 clones, more than 90% seen once. The sequenced sample consisted of PBMCs or T cells enriched from blood (not recorded which). The receptors derive from a man aged 55 to 69 who had recovered from COVID-19.

This clone appeared once. The chain joins TRBV6-1 to TRBJ1-2, with a weak D call TRBD1 (6 bases). The CDR3 has 15 residues. CDR1 is MNHNS and CDR2 is SASEGT in the germline V gene. V was pared by 2 bases and J by 7 bases, with 17 bases between. This CDR3 reads CASSEPWTANGGYTF. The CDR3 region has the DNA TGTGCCAGCAGTGAACCCTGGACAGCCAACGGTGGCTACACCTTC.

This chain uses TRBV7-2 with TRBJ2-3, with 9 bases that match TRBD2. The V gene end was trimmed by 5 bases and the J gene end by 10 bases; junction bases not matched to a gene: 13. Germline lookup yields CDR1 SGHTA and CDR2 FQGNSA. The CDR3 covers 15 residues. CDR3 bases: TGTGCCAGCAGCCCCATAACTAGCGGGCCGAGGTCGCAGTATTTT. Amino acid sequence: CASSPITSGPRSQYF. Full variable domain (outside the CDR3, taken from reference TRBV7-2 and TRBJ2-3): GAGVSQSPSNKVTEKGKDVELRCDPISGHTALYWYRQSLGQGLEFLIYFQGNSAPDKSGLPSDRFSAERTGGSVSTLTIQRTQQEDSAVYLCASSPITSGPRSQYFGPGTRLTVL.

The rearrangement uses TRBV29-1 and TRBJ2-5; no firm D call. V was cut by 3 bases and J by 5 bases, with 7 bases left in between. Looked up from germline, CDR1 is SQVTM and CDR2 is ANQGSEA. The CDR3 extends over 11 amino acids. Here the CDR3 reads CSVERWETQYF. The CDR3 DNA reads as TGCAGCGTTGAGAGGTGGGAGACCCAGTACTTC.

This chain joins TRBV9 and TRBJ2-1; TRBD2 matches 7 bases. Germline V gives CDR1 SGDLS, CDR2 YYNGEE. J lost 12 bases, V lost 4 bases, and 10 bases had no gene match. The CDR3 covers 13 residues. The CDR3 nucleotides read TGTGCCAGCAGCCTTCTGACGGCGGGAGCGCAGTTCTTC. This encodes CASSLLTAGAQFF.

Comment on this clone: Distinct nucleotide sequences in the sample also encode this CDR3. The rearrangement links TRBV9 to TRBJ1-2; D call uncertain. This CDR3 is built from 14 residues. CDR1 and CDR2 (germline): SGDLS, YYNGEE. Trimming took off 0 bases at V and 2 bases at J, with 8 bases between the two ends. CDR3: CASSVGGGNYGYTF. The CDR3 DNA reads as TGTGCCAGCAGCGTAGGGGGAGGGAACTATGGCTACACCTTC.

This chain connects TRBV24-1 to TRBJ2-2; D may be TRBD1 (6 bases). Trimming pared 4 bases from V and 3 bases from J, leaving 14 bases between. The CDR3 length is 16 residues. From germline, CDR1 is KGHDR and CDR2 SFDVKD. CDR3 bases: TGTGCCACCAGTGACCCTACCACAGGGCACACCGGGGAGCTGTTTTTT. Its protein product is CATSDPTTGHTGELFF.

The chain employs TRBV12-3 or TRBV12-4 and TRBJ1-4, with a possible D match to TRBD1 (6 bases). This CDR3 contains 13 residues. Trimming removed 3 bases from V and 5 bases from J, with 7 bases in between. The DNA of the CDR3 is TGTGCCAGCAGTTTCGACAGGAATGAAAAACTGTTTTTT. Protein: CASSFDRNEKLFF.

V usage is TRBV7-3 and J usage is TRBJ2-1, with 7 bases fitting TRBD1. J was trimmed by 6 bases and V by 2 bases; bases with no gene match: 19. This CDR3 is built from 19 residues. The germline V gene has CDR1 SGHTA and CDR2 FQGTGA. The CDR3 region is CASSLRPPQGDGVGNEQFF. The CDR3 region has the DNA TGTGCCAGCAGCTTACGTCCCCCGCAGGGGGACGGTGTCGGCAATGAGCAGTTCTTC.

V usage is TRBV5-1 and J usage is TRBJ2-3, with TRBD2 as a possible D gene (5 bases). V gave up 5 bases and J gave up 1 base, with 14 bases separating them. Germline V gene sequence: CDR1 SGHRS, CDR2 YFSETQ. The CDR3 sequence is 15 residues long. The CDR3 bases are TGCGCCAGCAGGTTGTCGGAGGCGGGCACAGATACGCAGTATTTT. This sequence encodes CASRLSEAGTDTQYF.

The chain is built from TRBV6-6 and TRBJ2-5, with D possibly TRBD2 on 5 matching bases. The germline V gene encodes CDR1 MNHNY and CDR2 SVGAGI (reference sequence). This CDR3 region has 12 residues. Trimming left V 11 bases short and J 5 bases short, with 15 bases between. Written as DNA, the CDR3 is TGTGCCGCCGCGGATGGCGGGGAGACCCAGTACTTC. Protein: CAAADGGETQYF.

V and J are TRBV6-5 and TRBJ2-1; D remains unclear. V lost 4 bases and J lost 5, with 3 bases in between. Germline V gene sequence: CDR1 MNHEY, CDR2 SVGAGI. This CDR3 spans 11 amino acids. CDR3 nucleotides: TGTGCCAGCAGTTCAAACAATGAGCAGTTCTTC. This codes for CASSSNNEQFF.

The rearrangement links TRBV7-2 to TRBJ2-3; 8 positions match TRBD2. The CDR3 is 17 amino acids. Losses at the gene ends were 3 bases for V and 3 bases for J; bases not matched to a gene: 11. CDR1 SGHTA and CDR2 FQGNSA come from the germline V gene. In DNA form, the CDR3 reads TGTGCCAGCAGCTTCCGAGAGCGGGGGAGAATAACAGATACGCAGTATTTT. Its protein product is CASSFRERGRITDTQYF.

The gene calls are TRBV29-1 and TRBJ2-1; 7 nucleotides line up with TRBD2. There are 14 residues in the CDR3. V lost 8 bases, J lost 6 bases, and 13 bases stayed unmatched. Per germline, CDR1 SQVTM and CDR2 ANQGSEA. The CDR3 nucleotides are TGCAGCCACACGGACACGGGAGGTGGCAATGAGCAGTTCTTC. Encoded protein: CSHTDTGGGNEQFF.

This clone appeared many times. A read error may produce the germline difference seen at one junction end. The chain has TRBV4-2 and TRBJ1-2, with D possibly being TRBD1 (5 bases). The CDR3 covers 14 residues. The V gene's germline CDR1 is LGHNA and CDR2 YNFKEQ. CDR3 sequence reads: CASSQTTANYGYTF. In DNA form, the CDR3 reads TGTGCCAGCAGCCAGACGACAGCTAATTATGGCTACACCTTC.

This clone appeared a single time. The V gene is TRBV5-1, the J gene TRBJ1-1, with a possible D match to TRBD1 (5 bases). V lost 0 bases and J 11 bases, leaving 11 bases between the germline ends. CDR1 is SGHRS, CDR2 YFSETQ, per germline. The CDR3 runs 12 residues. In nucleotides, the CDR3 is TGCGCCAGCAGCTTGGAATTGGGGCAGGCTTTCTTT. It translates to CASSLELGQAFF.

The rearrangement links TRBV12-3 or TRBV12-4 to TRBJ2-1, with D unclear. V lost 7 bases and J 9 bases, leaving 10 bases between the germline ends. This CDR3 has 11 amino acids. The CDR3 DNA follows: TGTGCCAGCACCACCGGTAGTGAGCAGTTCTTC. Translated: CASTTGSEQFF.

V is TRBV5-4 and J is TRBJ1-2, with D tentatively TRBD1 (5 bases). The germline V gene encodes CDR1 SGHNT and CDR2 YYREEE (reference sequence). This CDR3 contains 15 residues. V was trimmed by 0 bases and J by 5 bases, leaving 14 bases between them. CDR3 bases: TGTGCCAGCAGCTTGGAGGGGTTGTTGGTTTATGGCTACACCTTC. Translating gives CASSLEGLLVYGYTF.

The rearrangement uses TRBV9 and TRBJ1-2, with D tentatively TRBD1 (5 bases). The CDR3 totals 15 residues. CDR1 and CDR2 from the germline V gene are SGDLS and YYNGEE. V shed 0 bases and J shed 4 bases, with 13 bases lying between them. CDR3 sequence: CASSVDRSPTYGYTF. The CDR3 DNA reads as TGTGCCAGCAGCGTAGACAGGTCACCCACCTATGGCTACACCTTC.

V and J are TRBV11-3 and TRBJ2-7; D call uncertain. CDR1 is SGHNT and CDR2 is YENEEA in the germline V gene. The germline V and J ends were trimmed by 5 bases and 5 bases, with 10 bases remaining between them. This CDR3 spans 12 amino acids. Here the CDR3 DNA reads TGTGCCAGCAGCCGACTTTTTGACGAGCAGTACTTC. Protein sequence: CASSRLFDEQYF.

The J gene is TRBJ2-3, the V gene TRBV12-3 or TRBV12-4, with unresolved D. V dropped 4 bases and J dropped 1 base, with 3 bases sitting between them. The CDR3 has 12 amino acids. The DNA of the CDR3 is TGTGCCAGCAGTTCGGGCACAGATACGCAGTATTTT. This encodes CASSSGTDTQYF.

The chain recombines TRBV18 with TRBJ2-2; 7 nucleotides align to TRBD1. Unmatched junction bases numbered 3, after V lost 4 bases and J lost 4 bases. The CDR3 loop spans 14 amino acids. Per the germline V gene, CDR1 is KGHSH and CDR2 is LQKENI. The CDR3 sequence is CASSRDSTTGELFF. The DNA for the CDR3 is TGTGCCAGCTCACGGGACAGTACCACCGGGGAGCTGTTTTTT.

The chain uses TRBV7-9 and TRBJ1-1; D is undetermined. V shed 3 bases and J shed 5 bases, with 19 bases lying between them. CDR3 length equals 16 residues. CDR1 is SEHNR and CDR2 is FQNEAQ in the germline V gene (reference sequence). Here the CDR3 reads CASSFQSGPPGTEAFF. In DNA form, the CDR3 reads TGTGCCAGCAGCTTCCAAAGCGGACCCCCGGGTACTGAAGCTTTCTTT.

This rearrangement joins TRBV7-2 to TRBJ2-4; TRBD2 is a possible D gene (6 bases). CDR3 length equals 17 residues. The V gene lost 5 bases and the J gene lost 0 bases, with 17 bases spanning the gap. Germline CDR1 SGHTA, CDR2 FQGNSA. For the CDR3, the DNA is TGTGCCAGCAGCCCCCTTTGGAGGGCTTTAGCCAAAAACATTCAGTACTTC. The encoded protein is CASSPLWRALAKNIQYF.

This clone was seen once. The J gene is TRBJ1-1, the V gene TRBV4-1; D is uncertain. Germline V CDR1 and CDR2: MGHRA, YSYEKL. The CDR3 is 14 amino acids. V lost 0 bases and J 1 base, leaving 6 bases between the germline ends. This CDR3 is CASSQEAGNTEAFF. In DNA form, the CDR3 reads TGCGCCAGCAGCCAAGAGGCAGGGAACACTGAAGCTTTCTTT.

This clone occurred many times. The chain joins TRBV4-1 to TRBJ1-5, with 8 bases matching TRBD1. Trimming took 0 bases from V and 7 from J; bases not matched to a gene: 8. The CDR3 is 16 residues long. The V gene's germline CDR1 is MGHRA and CDR2 YSYEKL. The CDR3 loop is CASSQDKDRAGQPQHF. The DNA for the CDR3 is TGCGCCAGCAGCCAAGATAAGGACAGGGCGGGCCAGCCCCAGCATTTT.

The chain recombines TRBV4-1 with TRBJ1-3, with 8 bases that match TRBD1. Per the germline V gene, CDR1 is MGHRA and CDR2 is YSYEKL. The CDR3 is made up of 17 amino acids. Trimming cost V 2 bases and J 0 bases; bases outside gene matches: 6. CDR3 bases: TGCGCCAGCAGCCAAACCGGGACAGGAGTCTCTGGAAACACCATATATTTT. This translates into CASSQTGTGVSGNTIYF.

The genes are TRBV30 and TRBJ2-6, with D possibly matching TRBD1 (6 bases). Germline-derived CDR1 and CDR2 are GTSNPN and SVGIG (reference sequence). V was shortened by 3 bases and J by 3 bases, with 12 bases between the two germline ends. This CDR3 is built from 15 residues. The CDR3 region is CAWSRRGDGANVLTF. CDR3 nucleotide sequence: TGTGCCTGGAGCCGCAGGGGAGATGGGGCCAACGTCCTGACTTTC.

The CDR3 loop is CASSQGTSGATGELFF. The CDR3 DNA follows: TGCGCCAGCAGCCAAGGGACTAGCGGGGCCACCGGGGAGCTGTTTTTT. V usage is TRBV5-1 and J usage is TRBJ2-2; 13 nucleotides agree with TRBD2. The CDR3 consists of 16 residues. Trimming removed 4 bases from V and 4 bases from J; junction bases left unmatched: 4. Germline-derived CDR1 and CDR2 are SGHRS and YFSETQ.